This paragraph reports one T cell receptor beta chain. The CDR3 consists of 14 residues. V was cut by 3 bases and J by 0 bases, with 12 bases left in between. CDR1 and CDR2 (germline): SQVTM, ANQGSEA. Each CDR3 protein gets one entry after TCRdb re-called the RT-PCR reads with MiXCR. The data show 150,000 to 200,000 distinct CDR3 sequences, approximately 28% seen once. The data stem from a study of patients and donors after allogeneic stem cell transplantation. The clonotype originates from a human donor who was either an allogeneic HSCT recipient or a stem cell or donor lymphocyte infusion donor (not recorded which). It is not recorded whose cells these are; they may come from a transplant donor. Sequenced input: blood, either unsorted or a sorted T cell fraction (not recorded which). The chain joins TRBV29-1 to TRBJ2-7; D might be TRBD1 or TRBD2, each matching 6 bases. CDR3 loop: CSVDGGTSSYEQYF. DNA for the CDR3: TGCAGCGTTGATGGGGGGACAAGCTCCTACGAGCAGTACTTC.